This T cell receptor (beta chain) is drawn from a study of cytomegalovirus exposure and HLA in healthy donors. V was clipped by 3 bases and J by 6 bases, with 17 bases between them. Germline V gives CDR1 SQVTM, CDR2 ANQGSEA. The CDR3 consists of 14 residues. Profiling relied on immunoSEQ multiplex PCR, and the TCRdb table lists in-frame clones only, not all of them. In the table there are tens of thousands of clones, approximately 96% of which are singletons. The donors formed part of the approximately 120-subject validation cohort, distinct from the roughly 640-subject first cohort. This sequence was found in a man aged 18-30 years in good health and CMV-seropositive. Sequences were obtained from PBMCs. The chain is built from TRBV29-1 and TRBJ1-2; D is perhaps TRBD1 (5 bases). The CDR3: CSVDRGAGTDGYTF. The CDR3 DNA sequence: TGCAGCGTTGACAGAGGGGCAGGGACTGATGGCTACACCTTC.